This TCR beta chain was sequenced during a study of T cells in localized non-small cell lung cancer. Note on this clone: As yet, its antigen is unknown.

V shed 1 base and J 4 bases; nucleotides not matched to a gene: 5. The germline gives CDR1 SGHVS, CDR2 FQNEAQ. CDR3 length equals 16 residues. Method: immunoSEQ multiplex PCR; TCRdb's copy keeps in-frame clones and lacks some. The profile covers about 24,000 clones, with roughly 87% appearing a single time and less than 30% taken by the ten largest. Study-wide findings and caveats: An association was observed between higher blood T cell density and longer overall survival. Adjacent lung exhibited a median of 57 among the 100 most abundant tumor clones.

The TCR was taken from a male donor older than 55 with stage I squamous cell lung carcinoma. This sample comprised peripheral blood, obtained before any cancer treatment. The rearrangement joins TRBV7-8 to TRBJ2-2, with 8 bases fitting TRBD2. The CDR3 coding sequence is TGTGCCAGCAGCTTAGTTGCGGGAGGAATCACCGGGGAGCTGTTTTTT. Translated: CASSLVAGGITGELFF.